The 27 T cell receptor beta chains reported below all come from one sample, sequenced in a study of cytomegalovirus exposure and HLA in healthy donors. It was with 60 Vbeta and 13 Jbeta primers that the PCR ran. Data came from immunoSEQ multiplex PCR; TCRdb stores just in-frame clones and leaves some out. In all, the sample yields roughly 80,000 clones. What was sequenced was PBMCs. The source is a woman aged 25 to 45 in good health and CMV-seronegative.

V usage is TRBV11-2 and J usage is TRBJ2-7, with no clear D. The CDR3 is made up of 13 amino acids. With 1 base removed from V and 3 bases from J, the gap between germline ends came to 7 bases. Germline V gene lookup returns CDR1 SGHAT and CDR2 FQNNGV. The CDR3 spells CASSLGNNYEQYF. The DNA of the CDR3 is TGTGCCAGCAGCTTAGGTAACAACTACGAGCAGTACTTC.

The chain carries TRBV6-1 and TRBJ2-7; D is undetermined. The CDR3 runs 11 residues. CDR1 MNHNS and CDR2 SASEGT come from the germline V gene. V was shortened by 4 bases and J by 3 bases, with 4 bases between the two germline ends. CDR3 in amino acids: CASSGDYEQYF. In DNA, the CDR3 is TGTGCCAGCAGTGGCGACTACGAGCAGTACTTC.

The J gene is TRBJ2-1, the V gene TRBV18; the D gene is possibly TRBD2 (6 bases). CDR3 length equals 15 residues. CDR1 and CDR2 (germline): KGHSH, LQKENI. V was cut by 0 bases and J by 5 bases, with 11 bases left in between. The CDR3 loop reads CASSPPSGGHNEQFF. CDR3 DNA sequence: TGTGCCAGCTCACCACCTAGCGGAGGACACAATGAGCAGTTCTTC. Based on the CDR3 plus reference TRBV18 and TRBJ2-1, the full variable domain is NAGVMQNPRHLVRRRGQEARLRCSPMKGHSHVYWYRQLPEEGLKFMVYLQKENIIDESGMPKERFSAEFPKEGPSILRIQQVVRGDSAAYFCASSPPSGGHNEQFFGPGTRLTVL.

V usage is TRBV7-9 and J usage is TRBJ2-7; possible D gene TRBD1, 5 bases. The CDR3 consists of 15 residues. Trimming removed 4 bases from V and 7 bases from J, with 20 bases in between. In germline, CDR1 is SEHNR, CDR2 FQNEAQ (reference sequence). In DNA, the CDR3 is TGTGCCAGCAGCTCAAGACCGGTTCCAACAGGAGAGCAGTACTTC. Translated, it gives CASSSRPVPTGEQYF.

CDR3 amino acids: CACTSSPNSPLHF. As DNA, the CDR3 is TGTGCCTGCACATCTTCTCCTAATTCACCCCTCCACTTT. V usage is TRBV30 and J usage is TRBJ1-6, with D unclear. V shed 6 bases and J shed 6 bases, with 12 bases lying between them. Germline V gene sequence: CDR1 GTSNPN, CDR2 SVGIG (reference sequence). This CDR3 is built from 13 residues.

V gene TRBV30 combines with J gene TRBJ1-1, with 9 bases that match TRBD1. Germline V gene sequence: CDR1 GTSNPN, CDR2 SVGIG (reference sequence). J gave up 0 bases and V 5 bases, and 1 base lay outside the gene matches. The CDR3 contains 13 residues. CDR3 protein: CAWGTGMNTEAFF. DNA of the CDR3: TGTGCCTGGGGGACAGGGATGAACACTGAAGCTTTCTTT.

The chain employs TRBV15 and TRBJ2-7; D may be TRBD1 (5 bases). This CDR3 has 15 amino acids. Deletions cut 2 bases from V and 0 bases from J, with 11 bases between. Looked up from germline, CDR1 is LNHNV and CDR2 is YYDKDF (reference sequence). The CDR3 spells CATSRSQGSSYEQYF. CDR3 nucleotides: TGTGCCACCAGCAGATCGCAGGGCAGCTCCTACGAGCAGTACTTC.

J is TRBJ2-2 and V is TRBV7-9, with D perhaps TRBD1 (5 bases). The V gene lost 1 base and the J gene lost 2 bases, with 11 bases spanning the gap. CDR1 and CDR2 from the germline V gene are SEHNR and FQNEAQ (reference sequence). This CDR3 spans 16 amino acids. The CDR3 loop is CASSLDPGSNTGELFF. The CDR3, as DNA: TGTGCCAGCAGCTTAGACCCAGGGTCTAACACCGGGGAGCTGTTTTTT.

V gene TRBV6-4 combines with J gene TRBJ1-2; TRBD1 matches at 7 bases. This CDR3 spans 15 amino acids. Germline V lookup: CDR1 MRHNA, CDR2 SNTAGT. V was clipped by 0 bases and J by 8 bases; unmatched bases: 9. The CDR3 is CASSDSPTGLLGYTF. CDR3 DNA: TGTGCCAGCAGTGACTCCCCGACAGGGCTCCTGGGCTACACCTTC.

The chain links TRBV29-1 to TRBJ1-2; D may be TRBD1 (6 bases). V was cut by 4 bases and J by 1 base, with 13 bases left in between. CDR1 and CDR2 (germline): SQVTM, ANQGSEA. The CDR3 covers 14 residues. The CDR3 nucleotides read TGCAGCGTTGTCCAGATCAGGGGTAACTATGGCTACACCTTC. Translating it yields CSVVQIRGNYGYTF. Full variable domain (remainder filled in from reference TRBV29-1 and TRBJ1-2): SAVISQKPSRDICQRGTSLTIQCQVDSQVTMMFWYRQQPGQSLTLIATANQGSEATYESGFVIDKFPISRPNLTFSTLTVSNMSPEDSSIYLCSVVQIRGNYGYTFGSGTRLTVV.

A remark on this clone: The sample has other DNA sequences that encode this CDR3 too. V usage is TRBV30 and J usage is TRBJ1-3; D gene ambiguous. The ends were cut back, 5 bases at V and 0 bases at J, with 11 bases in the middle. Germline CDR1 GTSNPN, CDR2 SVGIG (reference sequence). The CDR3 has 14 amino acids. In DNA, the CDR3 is TGTGCCTGGGACCGGGGTACCTCTGGAAACACCATATATTTT. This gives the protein CAWDRGTSGNTIYF.

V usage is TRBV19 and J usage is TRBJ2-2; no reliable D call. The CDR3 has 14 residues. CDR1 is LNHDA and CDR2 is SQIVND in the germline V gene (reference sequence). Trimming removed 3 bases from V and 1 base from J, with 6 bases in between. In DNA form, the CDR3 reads TGTGCCAGTAGTATCTCTCGGAACACCGGGGAGCTGTTTTTT. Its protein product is CASSISRNTGELFF.

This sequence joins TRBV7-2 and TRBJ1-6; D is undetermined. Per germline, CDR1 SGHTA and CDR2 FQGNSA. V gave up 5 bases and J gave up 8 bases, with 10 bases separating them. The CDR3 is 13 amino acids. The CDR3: CASSPRADSPLHF. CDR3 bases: TGTGCCAGCAGCCCAAGAGCTGATTCACCCCTCCACTTT.

The CDR3 sequence is CASSLRTDSGNTIYF. CDR3 in DNA: TGCGCCAGCAGCCTACGGACTGATTCTGGAAACACCATATATTTT. The chain has TRBV4-1 and TRBJ1-3; the D is unclear. The CDR3 spans 15 residues. Trimming stripped 4 bases from V and 1 base from J, with 11 bases between. CDR1 and CDR2 (germline): MGHRA, YSYEKL.

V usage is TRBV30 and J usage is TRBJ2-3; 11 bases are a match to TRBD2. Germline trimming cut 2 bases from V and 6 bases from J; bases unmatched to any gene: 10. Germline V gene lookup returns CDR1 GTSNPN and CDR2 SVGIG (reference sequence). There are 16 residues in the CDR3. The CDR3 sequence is CAWSTNSGGVGDTQYF. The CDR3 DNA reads TGTGCCTGGAGTACGAATAGCGGGGGGGTGGGGGATACGCAGTATTTT.

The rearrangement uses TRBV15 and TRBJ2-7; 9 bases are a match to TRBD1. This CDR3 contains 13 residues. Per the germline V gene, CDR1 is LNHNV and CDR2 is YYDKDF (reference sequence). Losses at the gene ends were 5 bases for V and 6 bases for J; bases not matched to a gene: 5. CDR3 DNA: TGTGCCACCAGCGTTGGGACAGGGTTCGAGCAGTACTTC. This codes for CATSVGTGFEQYF.

The CDR3 DNA sequence: TGTGCCTGGGGTGGACCGCGGGTTGGGGGCTACACCTTC. It codes for CAWGGPRVGGYTF. The rearrangement joins TRBV30 to TRBJ1-2, with no clear D. The CDR3 contains 13 residues. CDR1 and CDR2 from the germline V gene are GTSNPN and SVGIG (reference sequence). Trimming took 5 bases from V and 8 from J, leaving 18 bases between them.

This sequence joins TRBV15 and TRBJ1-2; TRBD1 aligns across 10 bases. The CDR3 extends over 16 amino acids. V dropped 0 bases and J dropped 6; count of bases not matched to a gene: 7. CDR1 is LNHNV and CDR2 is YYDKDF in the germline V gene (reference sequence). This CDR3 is CATSRDFRGQGHGYTF. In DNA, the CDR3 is TGTGCCACCAGCAGAGATTTTAGGGGACAGGGGCATGGCTACACCTTC.

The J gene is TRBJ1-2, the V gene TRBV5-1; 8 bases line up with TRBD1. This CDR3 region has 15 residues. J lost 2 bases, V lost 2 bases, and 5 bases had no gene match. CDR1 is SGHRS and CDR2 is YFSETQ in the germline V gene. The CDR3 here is CASSLAGTGNYGYTF. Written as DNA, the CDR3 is TGCGCCAGCAGCTTAGCCGGGACAGGAAACTATGGCTACACCTTC.

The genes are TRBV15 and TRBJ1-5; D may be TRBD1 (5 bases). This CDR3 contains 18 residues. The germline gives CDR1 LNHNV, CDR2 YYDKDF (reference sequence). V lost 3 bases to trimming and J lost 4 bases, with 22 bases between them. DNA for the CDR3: TGTGCCACCAGCAGGGGGGGGAGCGGAATCAGCAATAATCAGCCCCAGCATTTT. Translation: CATSRGGSGISNNQPQHF.

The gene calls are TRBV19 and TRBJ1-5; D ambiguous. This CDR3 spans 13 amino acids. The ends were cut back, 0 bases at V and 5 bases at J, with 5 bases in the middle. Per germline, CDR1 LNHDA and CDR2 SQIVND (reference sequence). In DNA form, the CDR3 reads TGTGCCAGTAGTATAGATTCGTATCAGCCCCAGCATTTT. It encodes CASSIDSYQPQHF.

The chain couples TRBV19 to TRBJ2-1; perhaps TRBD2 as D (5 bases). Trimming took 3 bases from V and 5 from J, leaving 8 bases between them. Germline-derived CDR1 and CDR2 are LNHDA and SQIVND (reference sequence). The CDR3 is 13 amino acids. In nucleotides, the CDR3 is TGTGCCAGTAGTATGACGGAGGACAATGAGCAGTTCTTC. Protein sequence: CASSMTEDNEQFF.

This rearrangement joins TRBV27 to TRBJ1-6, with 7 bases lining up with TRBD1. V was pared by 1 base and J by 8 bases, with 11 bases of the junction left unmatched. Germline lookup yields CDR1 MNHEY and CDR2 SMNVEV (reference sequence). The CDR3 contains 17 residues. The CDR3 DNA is TGTGCCAGCAGTTTATTGTTCCGGACAGGAACTTATTCACCCCTCCACTTT. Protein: CASSLLFRTGTYSPLHF.

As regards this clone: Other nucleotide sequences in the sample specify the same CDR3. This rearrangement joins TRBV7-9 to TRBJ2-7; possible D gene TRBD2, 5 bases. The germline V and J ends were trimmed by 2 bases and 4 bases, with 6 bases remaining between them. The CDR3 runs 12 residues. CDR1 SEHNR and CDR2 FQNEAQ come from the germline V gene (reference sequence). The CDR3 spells CASSLSGYEQYF. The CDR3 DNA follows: TGTGCCAGCAGCTTATCGGGGTACGAGCAGTACTTC.

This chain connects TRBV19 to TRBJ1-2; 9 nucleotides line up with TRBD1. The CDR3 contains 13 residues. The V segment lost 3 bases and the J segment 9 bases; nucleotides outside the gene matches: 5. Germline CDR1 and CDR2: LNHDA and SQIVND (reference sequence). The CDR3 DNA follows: TGTGCCAGTAGTATGGGGACAGGGACGAGCTACACCTTC. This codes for CASSMGTGTSYTF.

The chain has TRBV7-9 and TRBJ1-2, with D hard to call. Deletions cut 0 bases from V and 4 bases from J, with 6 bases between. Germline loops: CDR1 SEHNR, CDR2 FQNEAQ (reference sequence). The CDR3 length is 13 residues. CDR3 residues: CASSLAAGYGYTF. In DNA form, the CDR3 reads TGTGCCAGCAGCTTAGCGGCGGGCTATGGCTACACCTTC.

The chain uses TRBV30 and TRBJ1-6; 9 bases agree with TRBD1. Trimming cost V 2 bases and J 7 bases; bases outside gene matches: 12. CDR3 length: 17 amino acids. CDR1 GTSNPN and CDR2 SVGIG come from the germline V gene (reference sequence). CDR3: CAWSRNGRGQGNSPLHF. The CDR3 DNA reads TGTGCCTGGAGTCGTAACGGGCGGGGACAGGGCAATTCACCCCTCCACTTT.